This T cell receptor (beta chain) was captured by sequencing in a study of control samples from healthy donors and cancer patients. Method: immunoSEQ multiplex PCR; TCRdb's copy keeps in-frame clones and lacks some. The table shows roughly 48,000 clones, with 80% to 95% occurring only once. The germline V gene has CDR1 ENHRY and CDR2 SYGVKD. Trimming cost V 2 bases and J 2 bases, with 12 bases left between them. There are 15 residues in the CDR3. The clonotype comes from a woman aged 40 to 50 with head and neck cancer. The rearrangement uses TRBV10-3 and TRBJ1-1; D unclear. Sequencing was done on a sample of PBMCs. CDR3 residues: CAISEGERPNTEAFF. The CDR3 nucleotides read TGTGCCATCAGTGAGGGAGAGAGACCCAACACTGAAGCTTTCTTT.